The 20 T cell receptor beta chains presented below share a single source sample, sequenced in a study of T cells in Graves' hyperthyroidism and ophthalmopathy. Amplification of TCR beta CDR3 regions used RNA as the template. The HTBI primer set was used in a first-round RT-PCR of the TCR CDR3. TCRdb fed the multiplex PCR reads into MiXCR, producing one record per CDR3 protein. This sample has 300,000 to 450,000 distinct CDR3 sequences, with about 15% found just once. Sequenced material: blood. These receptors were collected from a woman between 25 and 40 years old with Graves' hyperthyroidism.

This clonotype was counted at least ten times. This chain links TRBV3-1 with TRBJ1-2, with 7 bases fitting TRBD1. The CDR3 runs 15 residues. V gave up 4 bases and J gave up 0 bases; unmatched junction bases: 5. CDR1 and CDR2 from the germline V gene are LGHDT and YNNKEL (reference sequence). CDR3 DNA sequence: TGTGCCAGCAGCCCCACAGGGGCTACTAACTATGGCTACACCTTC. Its protein product is CASSPTGATNYGYTF.

This clonotype was picked up many times. This rearrangement joins TRBV20-1 to TRBJ2-1; 10 bases are a match to TRBD1. Unmatched junction bases numbered 8, after V lost 3 bases and J lost 6 bases. There are 15 residues in the CDR3. The germline V gene encodes CDR1 DFQATT and CDR2 SNEGSKA (reference sequence). The CDR3 nucleotides are TGCAGTGCTAGCGACAGACAGGGGGCAAGCAATGAGCAGTTCTTC. Protein sequence: CSASDRQGASNEQFF.

This clonotype was seen at least ten times. The V call is TRBV5-1, the J call TRBJ2-1, with 7 bases fitting TRBD2. This CDR3 contains 15 residues. Losses at the gene ends were 0 bases for V and 9 bases for J; bases not matched to a gene: 9. From germline, CDR1 is SGHRS and CDR2 YFSETQ. In DNA form, the CDR3 reads TGCGCCAGCAGCTTGGATCCGGGAGGCATCGTTGAGCAGTTCTTC. This encodes CASSLDPGGIVEQFF.

This clonotype was counted at least ten times. The J gene is TRBJ1-4, the V gene TRBV28; perhaps TRBD1 as D (5 bases). The V gene lost 9 bases and the J gene lost 5 bases, with 16 bases spanning the gap. CDR1 MDHEN and CDR2 SYDVKM come from the germline V gene. The CDR3 sequence is 14 residues long. The CDR3 nucleotides are TGTGCCAGTTATTCAGGGATCCCCAATGAAAAACTGTTTTTT. It is translated as CASYSGIPNEKLFF.

Only a few counts were recorded for this clonotype. The V and J genes are TRBV20-1 and TRBJ2-1; TRBD2 matches at 11 bases. The ends lost 0 bases at V and 3 bases at J; junction bases unmatched: 4. CDR3 length: 16 amino acids. Germline assignment: CDR1 DFQATT and CDR2 SNEGSKA (reference sequence). In nucleotides, the CDR3 is TGCAGTGCTAGAGATCTTACTAGCGGGAGCTACAATGAGCAGTTCTTC. Its protein is CSARDLTSGSYNEQFF.

This clonotype came up many times. V usage is TRBV28 and J usage is TRBJ1-2, with no clear D. The V end was cut by 6 bases, the J end by 6 bases, with 17 bases between. The CDR3 runs to 14 residues. Germline loops: CDR1 MDHEN, CDR2 SYDVKM. CDR3 region: CASSPTAVKDGYTF. The CDR3 DNA is TGTGCCAGCAGCCCGACGGCAGTAAAGGATGGCTACACCTTC.

This chain joins TRBV6-5 and TRBJ2-7, with a tentative D call TRBD1 (6 bases). Trimming stripped 0 bases from V and 3 bases from J, with 12 bases between. Germline values: CDR1 MNHEY, CDR2 SVGAGI. This CDR3 has 15 residues. CDR3: CASSYSRGHYYEQYF. The CDR3 DNA reads TGTGCCAGCAGTTACTCTAGGGGACACTACTACGAGCAGTACTTC.

The rearrangement uses TRBV9 and TRBJ1-1; D unresolved. The length of the CDR3 is 12 residues. Per the germline V gene, CDR1 is SGDLS and CDR2 is YYNGEE. Trimming took off 1 base at V and 3 bases at J, with 4 bases between the two ends. The CDR3 DNA sequence: TGTGCCAGCAGCGTAAGCGACACTGAAGCTTTCTTT. It specifies CASSVSDTEAFF.

This clonotype was recorded many times. The chain employs TRBV30 and TRBJ2-6, with D uncertain. The CDR3 spans 13 residues. V lost 4 bases to trimming and J lost 0 bases, with 4 bases between them. The germline V gene encodes CDR1 GTSNPN and CDR2 SVGIG (reference sequence). The CDR3 protein is CAWKNSGANVLTF. CDR3 DNA sequence: TGTGCCTGGAAGAACTCTGGGGCCAACGTCCTGACTTTC.

This clonotype was observed once. The junction does not match germline at one end; this may be a read error. This sequence joins TRBV12-3 or TRBV12-4 and TRBJ2-5, with D tentatively TRBD1 (5 bases). This CDR3 spans 12 amino acids. The chain's CDR3 is CASTPTGETQCF. CDR3 DNA sequence: TGTGCCAGCACCCCCACAGGAGAGACCCAGTGCTTC.

This clonotype has at least ten counts. The chain combines TRBV18 with TRBJ2-7, with 7 bases aligning to TRBD1. CDR1 is KGHSH, CDR2 LQKENI, per germline. The junction had 5 bases not matched to a gene; V was cut back by 3 bases and J by 6 bases. CDR3 length: 13 residues. The CDR3 loop reads CASSPPTGLEQYF. CDR3 DNA sequence: TGTGCCAGCTCACCGCCGACAGGGCTCGAGCAGTACTTC.

The chain carries TRBV15 and TRBJ1-1; no clear D gene. Trimming removed 4 bases from V and 5 bases from J, with 20 bases in between. Germline CDR1 and CDR2: LNHNV and YYDKDF (reference sequence). The CDR3 length is 16 residues. Here the CDR3 DNA reads TGTGCCACCAGCATAGTAGCGGGAGGGCCGAGTACTGAAGCTTTCTTT. As protein: CATSIVAGGPSTEAFF.

This clonotype occurred many times. The chain links TRBV20-1 to TRBJ2-7; 9 bases are a match to TRBD2. The CDR3 runs to 12 residues. V was clipped by 7 bases and J by 1 base; unmatched bases: 2. Germline CDR1 is DFQATT and CDR2 is SNEGSKA (reference sequence). The DNA of the CDR3 is TGCAGTGTCACTAGCGGGTCCTACGAGCAGTACTTC. Its translation: CSVTSGSYEQYF.

In this sample, this clonotype turned up many times. This CDR3 reads CASSQPKGETQYF. DNA for the CDR3: TGTGCCAGCAGCCAACCCAAAGGAGAGACCCAGTACTTC. V gene TRBV3-1 combines with J gene TRBJ2-5; D is undetermined. CDR1 and CDR2 from the germline V gene are LGHDT and YNNKEL (reference sequence). The CDR3 covers 13 residues. Trimming left V 2 bases short and J 4 bases short, with 8 bases between.

This clonotype was detected ten times or more. The gene calls are TRBV12-3 or TRBV12-4 and TRBJ2-2; possible D gene TRBD1, 6 bases. V was trimmed by 6 bases and J by 0 bases, leaving 11 bases between them. The CDR3 has 15 residues. CDR3 region: CASRRGSANTGELFF. CDR3 nucleotides: TGTGCCAGCAGGAGGGGGTCCGCGAACACCGGGGAGCTGTTTTTT.

Concerning this clonotype: A junction boundary mismatches the germline segment, possibly from a read error. This chain links TRBV7-2 with TRBJ2-7; D is undetermined. Per the germline V gene, CDR1 is SGHTA and CDR2 is FQGNSA. This CDR3 has 12 amino acids. CDR3 in amino acids: CASSPGSYGQYF. CDR3 DNA sequence: TGTGCCAGCAGCCCAGGCTCTTACGGGCAGTACTTC.

In regard to this clonotype: Mismatch with germline at one junction end may stem from a read error. The chain joins TRBV7-7 to TRBJ2-5, with D perhaps matching TRBD1 or TRBD2 (5 bases each). The CDR3 is 15 residues long. Germline CDR1 and CDR2: SSHAT and FNYEAQ (reference sequence). The CDR3: CASSIGISGTETQYF. CDR3 DNA: TGTGCTAGCAGCATAGGTATATCGGGGACAGAGACCCAGTACTTC.

This clonotype was counted at least ten times. V and J are TRBV6-2 or TRBV6-3 and TRBJ2-1, with D tentatively TRBD2 (6 bases). V gave up 3 bases and J gave up 0 bases, with 12 bases separating them. Germline-derived CDR1 and CDR2 are MNHEY and SVGEGT. This CDR3 is 16 amino acids long. The CDR3 sequence is CASSYSLGSSYNEQFF. The DNA for the CDR3 is TGTGCCAGCAGTTATTCGCTCGGGAGCTCCTACAATGAGCAGTTCTTC.

This clonotype was recorded a few times. This chain links TRBV24-1 with TRBJ2-1; 12 nucleotides agree with TRBD2. Per germline, CDR1 KGHDR and CDR2 SFDVKD. The CDR3 length is 17 residues. V trimming: 4 bases; J trimming: 8 bases; junction bases outside the gene matches: 11. The DNA for the CDR3 is TGTGCCACCAGTGAGGGACTAGCGGGCGGGCTCCGTCATGAGCAGTTCTTC. As protein: CATSEGLAGGLRHEQFF.

In this sample, this clonotype turned up many times. The chain is built from TRBV7-2 and TRBJ2-3, with 11 bases that match TRBD2. The CDR3 runs to 16 residues. CDR1 is SGHTA, CDR2 FQGNSA, per germline. Trimming removed 4 bases from V and 2 bases from J; junction bases left unmatched: 5. In DNA, the CDR3 is TGTGCCAGCAGCTACTCGGGACTAGCGGTCACAGATACGCAGTATTTT. Translating it yields CASSYSGLAVTDTQYF.